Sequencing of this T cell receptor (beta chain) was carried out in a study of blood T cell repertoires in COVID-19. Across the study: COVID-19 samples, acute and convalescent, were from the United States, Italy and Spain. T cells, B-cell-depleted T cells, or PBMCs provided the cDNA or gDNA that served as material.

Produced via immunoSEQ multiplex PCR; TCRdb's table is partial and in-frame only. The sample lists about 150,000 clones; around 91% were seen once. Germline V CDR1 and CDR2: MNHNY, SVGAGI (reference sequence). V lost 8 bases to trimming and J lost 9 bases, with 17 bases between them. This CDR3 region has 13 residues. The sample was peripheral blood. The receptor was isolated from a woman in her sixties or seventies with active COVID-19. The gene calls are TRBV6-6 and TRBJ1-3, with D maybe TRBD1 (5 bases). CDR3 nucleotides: TGTGCCAGCGGCGCGGAGCTGGGGGGCACCATATATTTT. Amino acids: CASGAELGGTIYF.